This TCR beta chain derives from a study of cytomegalovirus exposure and HLA in healthy donors. Findings and limits, study-wide: TCR beta chain V- and J-gene trimming was linked, in a later analysis, to a missense variant in DCLRE1C.

Between the trimmed V and J ends, which lost 2 bases and 3 bases, there was a span of 14 bases. The CDR3 has 16 amino acids. CDR1 and CDR2 from the germline V gene are SGHTS and YDEGEE. A word on this clone: Its specificity is not known.

PCR employed 60 Vbeta and 13 Jbeta primers. Method: immunoSEQ multiplex PCR; TCRdb's copy keeps in-frame clones and lacks some. Among 150,000 to 200,000 clones listed, approximately 80% were seen once. The receptor's source is a woman aged 30 to 39 in good health and CMV-seronegative. The chain recombines TRBV5-8 with TRBJ2-2, with TRBD1 as a possible D gene (6 bases). What was sequenced was PBMCs. The CDR3 nucleotides are TGTGCCAGCAGCTTACCCCGGGACACCCACACCGGGGAGCTGTTTTTT. Translation: CASSLPRDTHTGELFF.